This T cell receptor beta chain was recorded in a study of shared clonotypes between healthy human individuals. Unsorted PBMC replicate PCRs drew on around 310 ng DNA, representing 30,000 to 35,000 T cell genomes. TCRdb keeps only in-frame clones here, not all; method: immunoSEQ multiplex PCR. This repertoire shows some 500,000 clones, over 60% found once; its top ten account for about 12%. The V gene end was trimmed by 4 bases and the J gene end by 3 bases; junction bases not matched to a gene: 2. CDR1 GTSNPN and CDR2 SVGIG come from the germline V gene (reference sequence). The CDR3 length is 13 residues.

The clonotype was recovered from a woman aged 40 to 49 in good health. Some clones in this sample may be carry-over from other donors' samples. The V call is TRBV30, the J call TRBJ1-5; 8 bases fit TRBD1. The sample taken for sequencing was PBMCs. The CDR3 region has the DNA TGTGCCTGGACAGGGGGCGACAATCAGCCCCAGCATTTT. It codes for CAWTGGDNQPQHF.